The 21 T cell receptor beta chains in this list originate from one sample, sequenced in a study of spatial heterogeneity in lung cancer. Study results and caveats: For expanded intratumoral alpha and beta TCRs, counts tracked tumor mutation counts.

Their target antigens are unknown. The time point here: sample taken at primary tumor resection. TCRdb processed the 5' RACE reads anew with MiXCR; each CDR3 protein has one entry. The repertoire holds some 5,000 distinct CDR3 sequences, with under 30% as singletons. The sample here was lung tumor tissue, taken at surgery. The receptors shown here come from a male donor with early-stage non-small cell lung cancer.

This clonotype was recorded at least ten times. The chain has TRBV28 and TRBJ1-5, with D unclear. Per germline, CDR1 MDHEN and CDR2 SYDVKM. With 5 bases removed from V and 0 bases from J, the gap between germline ends came to 8 bases. This CDR3 is built from 14 residues. CDR3 in amino acids: CASSGINSNQPQHF. CDR3 bases: TGTGCCAGCAGTGGGATAAATAGCAATCAGCCCCAGCATTTT.

The chain carries TRBV29-1 and TRBJ2-3, with D tentatively TRBD2 (6 bases). V lost 6 bases, J lost 6 bases, and 10 bases lay in between. The CDR3 runs to 11 residues. Germline V gene lookup returns CDR1 SQVTM and CDR2 ANQGSEA. The CDR3 here is CSVGSGDTQYF. In DNA, the CDR3 is TGCAGCGTCGGGAGCGGCGATACGCAGTATTTT.

V and J are TRBV28 and TRBJ2-7; D is unresolved. V lost 5 bases and J lost 3, with 8 bases in between. CDR1 and CDR2 (germline): MDHEN, SYDVKM. The CDR3 is 12 amino acids. The DNA for the CDR3 is TGTGCCAGCAGTCGCGTCCTCTACGAGCAGTACTTC. This translates into CASSRVLYEQYF.

This clonotype is classed as medium-sized. V gene TRBV10-3 combines with J gene TRBJ2-2, with TRBD1 as a possible D gene (6 bases). V gave up 4 bases and J gave up 6 bases, with 12 bases separating them. Per the germline V gene, CDR1 is ENHRY and CDR2 is SYGVKD. The CDR3 is 14 residues long. This CDR3 is CAISVRDIPGELFF. CDR3 coding DNA: TGTGCCATCAGTGTCCGGGACATCCCCGGGGAGCTGTTTTTT.

By proportion, this clonotype is medium-sized. The rearrangement uses TRBV6-5 and TRBJ1-1; D ambiguous. There are 13 residues in the CDR3. The germline V gene encodes CDR1 MNHEY and CDR2 SVGAGI. V was pared by 4 bases and J by 3 bases, with 9 bases between. CDR3 residues: CASSSRRYTEAFF. CDR3 sequence (DNA): TGTGCCAGCAGTTCCCGGAGGTACACTGAAGCTTTCTTT.

This clonotype is large within its sample. The rearrangement uses TRBV28 and TRBJ2-1; D remains ambiguous. CDR1 is MDHEN and CDR2 is SYDVKM in the germline V gene. This CDR3 is built from 11 residues. V gave up 3 bases and J gave up 10 bases, with 7 bases separating them. CDR3 loop: CASSLGREQFF. DNA for the CDR3: TGTGCCAGCAGTTTGGGTCGGGAGCAGTTCTTC.

The chain employs TRBV12-5 and TRBJ1-2, with 7 bases that match TRBD1. The CDR3 has 15 residues. Trimming cost V 5 bases and J 8 bases; bases outside gene matches: 14. Germline V gives CDR1 LGHNT, CDR2 FRNRAP. The CDR3 spells CASGPYPDPGGGYTF. CDR3 DNA sequence: TGTGCTAGTGGTCCTTATCCGGACCCAGGGGGAGGCTACACCTTC. Full variable domain (remainder filled in from reference TRBV12-5 and TRBJ1-2): DARVTQTPRHKVTEMGQEVTMRCQPILGHNTVFWYRQTMMQGLELLAYFRNRAPLDDSGMPKDRFSAEMPDATLATLKIQPSEPRDSAVYFCASGPYPDPGGGYTFGSGTRLTVV.

The table lists this clonotype with many counts. The chain couples TRBV20-1 to TRBJ2-5, with 11 bases aligning to TRBD2. From germline, CDR1 is DFQATT and CDR2 SNEGSKA (reference sequence). V trimming: 3 bases; J trimming: 5 bases; junction bases outside the gene matches: 8. The CDR3 runs to 15 residues. The CDR3 is CSARGSASGRETQYF. CDR3 DNA: TGCAGTGCTAGGGGGTCGGCTAGCGGGAGGGAGACCCAGTACTTC.

This clonotype was seen more than once but under ten times. V gene TRBV7-9 combines with J gene TRBJ2-3; no reliable D call. The CDR3 consists of 15 residues. Trimming took 0 bases from V and 2 from J, leaving 9 bases between them. In germline, CDR1 is SEHNR, CDR2 FQNEAQ (reference sequence). This CDR3 is CASSLALTLTDTQYF. CDR3 DNA sequence: TGTGCCAGCAGCTTAGCGCTCACTCTCACAGATACGCAGTATTTT.

The table lists this clonotype with a few counts. The genes are TRBV6-1 and TRBJ2-5; no definite D call. V lost 5 bases and J lost 2, with 12 bases in between. CDR1 MNHNS and CDR2 SASEGT come from the germline V gene. CDR3 length equals 14 residues. This chain's CDR3 is CASSPRTRQETQYF. The CDR3 bases are TGTGCCAGCAGTCCCCGGACCCGACAAGAGACCCAGTACTTC.

This chain links TRBV7-8 with TRBJ2-1; weak D call: TRBD2 (6 bases). From germline, CDR1 is SGHVS and CDR2 FQNEAQ. CDR3 length equals 11 residues. Trimming removed 5 bases at V and 10 bases at J, with 9 bases between. The DNA for the CDR3 is TGTGCCAGCAGCGCTCTAGCGGAGCAGTTCTTC. It specifies CASSALAEQFF.

This clonotype was seen only a few times. The chain employs TRBV5-1 and TRBJ2-3; D could derive from TRBD1 or TRBD2 (5 bases each). V dropped 0 bases and J dropped 3 bases, with 11 bases sitting between them. The CDR3 is made up of 15 amino acids. The germline V gene encodes CDR1 SGHRS and CDR2 YFSETQ. Here the CDR3 reads CASSLGTGRTDTQYF. The CDR3 DNA reads as TGCGCCAGCAGCTTGGGGACGGGGCGGACAGATACGCAGTATTTT.

This clonotype ranks as medium-sized. The V gene is TRBV28, the J gene TRBJ2-5; D gene uncertain. CDR3 length: 11 amino acids. Germline CDR1 MDHEN, CDR2 SYDVKM. V lost 6 bases to trimming and J lost 4 bases, with 6 bases between them. The CDR3: CASRNGETQYF. CDR3 nucleotide sequence: TGTGCCAGCAGAAACGGAGAGACCCAGTACTTC.

This clonotype came up many times. The chain is built from TRBV28 and TRBJ1-4; 7 bases are a match to TRBD1. CDR1 is MDHEN and CDR2 is SYDVKM in the germline V gene. After removal of 6 bases from V and 6 bases from J, the junction contained 7 bases not matched to a gene. The CDR3 consists of 14 residues. CDR3 coding DNA: TGTGCCAGCAGGTCCCCGGGACAGTATGAAAAACTGTTTTTT. This gives the protein CASRSPGQYEKLFF.

A few counts support this clonotype. The rearrangement uses TRBV27 and TRBJ2-5, with D perhaps TRBD1 (6 bases). The germline V gene encodes CDR1 MNHEY and CDR2 SMNVEV (reference sequence). The CDR3 totals 14 residues. V lost 5 bases and J 1 base, leaving 11 bases between the germline ends. The CDR3 sequence: CASSPDRIQETQYF. DNA of the CDR3: TGTGCCAGCAGTCCGGACAGAATCCAAGAGACCCAGTACTTC.

This clonotype ranks as medium-sized. V and J are TRBV4-2 and TRBJ2-7; no definite D call. From germline, CDR1 is LGHNA and CDR2 YNFKEQ. Deletions cut 1 base from V and 1 base from J, with 11 bases between. This CDR3 is 15 amino acids long. The CDR3 protein is CASSQGTDSSYEQYF. DNA for the CDR3: TGTGCCAGCAGCCAAGGGACCGACTCGTCCTACGAGCAGTACTTC.

Within the sample, this clonotype is medium-sized (0.01 to 0.1%). This rearrangement joins TRBV4-2 to TRBJ2-2; the D gene could be TRBD1 or TRBD2 (6 bases each). CDR1 and CDR2 (germline): LGHNA, YNFKEQ. The CDR3 is 13 amino acids. The V gene lost 4 bases and the J gene lost 7 bases, with 10 bases spanning the gap. CDR3 protein: CASSPGAFGELFF. In DNA form, the CDR3 reads TGTGCCAGCAGCCCGGGGGCCTTCGGGGAGCTGTTTTTT.

This clonotype was counted many times. The rearrangement uses TRBV6-6 and TRBJ1-4; unclear D gene. Trimming took off 6 bases at V and 5 bases at J, with 7 bases between the two ends. CDR3 length: 12 amino acids. Germline V lookup: CDR1 MNHNY, CDR2 SVGAGI (reference sequence). The DNA of the CDR3 is TGTGCCAGCAGGGCTGGGAATGAAAAACTGTTTTTT. Translated: CASRAGNEKLFF.

This clonotype has at least ten counts. This rearrangement joins TRBV29-1 to TRBJ1-2; possible D gene TRBD1, 6 bases. Germline loops: CDR1 SQVTM, CDR2 ANQGSEA. Trimming took 4 bases from V and 4 from J, leaving 10 bases between them. This CDR3 contains 12 residues. In DNA form, the CDR3 reads TGCAGCGTTGCGGCAGGGGTCTATGGCTACACCTTC. Its protein product is CSVAAGVYGYTF.

This clonotype was counted at least ten times. V and J are TRBV27 and TRBJ1-5; 11 nucleotides match TRBD1. The CDR3 has 15 amino acids. The J segment lost 5 bases and the V segment lost 3 bases, leaving 3 bases of the junction unmatched. The germline V gene has CDR1 MNHEY and CDR2 SMNVEV (reference sequence). CDR3 loop: CASSFGTGGDQPQHF. The CDR3 DNA follows: TGTGCCAGCAGTTTTGGGACAGGGGGTGATCAGCCCCAGCATTTT.

By sample fraction, this clonotype is medium-sized. V gene TRBV27 combines with J gene TRBJ1-2, with TRBD1 as a possible D gene (5 bases). Germline V lookup: CDR1 MNHEY, CDR2 SMNVEV (reference sequence). This CDR3 is 13 amino acids long. V was clipped by 6 bases and J by 3 bases, with 11 bases between them. The DNA for the CDR3 is TGTGCCAGCAGCCCAGGGTACGACTATGGCTACACCTTC. This gives the protein CASSPGYDYGYTF.